Sequencing of this T cell receptor beta chain was carried out in a study of cytomegalovirus exposure and HLA in healthy donors (dated by TCRdb to about 2017). Study-level background: According to a later analysis, one platform produced both the roughly 110 validation repertoires and the roughly 660 repertoires of the first cohort. The study aimed to test whether cataloging public T cell receptors could reveal signatures of past pathogen exposure. To predict cytomegalovirus infection status, the study combined high-throughput TCR immunosequencing, statistical association of individual TCRs with disease status, and machine learning. In addition to the first cohort of 666 subjects, a separate validation cohort of about 120 different subjects was used.

Summary of the overall study and its limitations: A later analysis found that TCRs clustered in the first cohort also tended to co-occur in the 110 or so validation repertoires, with approximately 95% of cluster scores above 0. Most TCR sequences were seen in very few donors, while some public TCRs were found in many individuals. A few of the identified cytomegalovirus-associated TCR beta chains were confirmed in vitro to be specific for cytomegalovirus antigens. A later analysis lacked HLA typing for the validation cohort, so it scored co-occurrence in that cohort across all 120 or so repertoires. The study gave a list of about 160 TCR beta chains associated with cytomegalovirus. Cytomegalovirus status was reported to be diagnosed by the classifier with high specificity and sensitivity in both the original and validation cohorts. The authors suggested that the approach could potentially be extended to other disease states and immunological phenotypes.

The method behind the library was the immunoSEQ multiplex PCR assay. Per the original workflow: A statistical classification framework was built for diagnosing cytomegalovirus status from the catalog of TCR beta chain sequences. TCRdb re-hosts the immuneACCESS table, in-frame sequences only. Its copies lack some clones; in the studies checked, an unresolved V gene accounts for under half of them, and the cause for the rest is not known. The V and J calls and clone size were taken over from that table, and D and trimming were inferred from the DNA. The sample data list some 340,000 clones, and roughly 87% of these were observed just once. The ten largest clones capture approximately 1.1% of the sample. Separate from the approximately 670-subject first cohort, the validation cohort of around 130 subjects was the group to which the donors belonged. The CDR3 sequence holds 14 residues, the cysteine and phenylalanine included. Of the read, only the CDR3 DNA is kept; its 42 bases are in frame from base 1. V and J are truncated by 4 bases and 4 bases respectively, leaving an intervening sequence of 15 bases. The germline V gene gives CDR1 as SGHRS and CDR2 as YFSETQ.

As concerns this clone: It has no known antigen specificity. Base qualities are not recorded, but no much larger clone differs from it by a single base.

Sequenced sample: PBMCs. The TCR originated in a woman in her twenties or thirties in good health and CMV-seropositive. This receptor chain uses TRBV5-1 and TRBJ2-7; no D gene is confidently identified. The sequenced DNA: TGCGCCAGCAGCCGGACCCAAGGGTCGTACGAGCAGTACTTC. This encodes CASSRTQGSYEQYF.